This is a list of T cell receptor beta chains from one sample in a study of Graves' ophthalmopathy and Graves' hyperthyroidism. TCRdb analysed the multiplex PCR reads with MiXCR anew, one entry per CDR3 protein. The sample lists about 660,000 distinct CDR3 sequences; roughly two fifths were seen once. The sequencing input was peripheral blood. The receptors here all came from an adult man with Graves' ophthalmopathy. Each CDR3 is given with its conserved first and last residue. The D gene is left open where the match is weak. Clone size appears in some rows only: once, few, many, or a class for an expanded clone.

V gene: TRBV10-3; D gene: TRBD1; CDR3 length: 14; J gene: TRBJ1-5; clone size: NA; CDR3 DNA: TGTGCCATCAGTGAGGGACAGGGTGCCCAGCCCCAGCATTTT; CDR3 protein: CAISEGQGAQPQHF
V gene: TRBV9; D gene: NA; CDR3 length: 16; J gene: TRBJ1-4; clone size: many; CDR3 DNA: TGTGCCAGCAGCTCAGAGGTCGGGCAGGTAAATGAAAAACTGTTTTTT; CDR3 protein: CASSSEVGQVNEKLFF
V gene: TRBV29-1; D gene: TRBD1; CDR3 length: 13; J gene: TRBJ1-1; clone size: NA; CDR3 DNA: TGCAGCGTCCCCGGGACAGGGTCGACTGAAGCTTTCTTT; CDR3 protein: CSVPGTGSTEAFF
V gene: TRBV20-1; D gene: NA; CDR3 length: 13; J gene: TRBJ1-5; clone size: NA; CDR3 DNA: TGCAGTGCCCCAAGCGGGAGGGAACAGCCCCAGCATTTT; CDR3 protein: CSAPSGREQPQHF
V gene: TRBV29-1; D gene: TRBD1; CDR3 length: 14; J gene: TRBJ1-5; clone size: NA; CDR3 DNA: TGCAGCGCAACACAGGGGGCAGGGGGGCAGCCCCAGCATTTT; CDR3 protein: CSATQGAGGQPQHF
V gene: TRBV20-1; D gene: NA; CDR3 length: 15; J gene: TRBJ1-2; clone size: once; CDR3 DNA: TGCAGTGCTAGAGGGGAAACCACGTGGAACCCAGGCTACACCTTC; CDR3 protein: CSARGETTWNPGYTF
V gene: TRBV7-8; D gene: NA; CDR3 length: 18; J gene: TRBJ2-6; clone size: NA; CDR3 DNA: TGTGCCAGCTCACCCTCGATCGCGGGTGGCTCTGGGGCCAACGTCCTGACTTTC; CDR3 protein: CASSPSIAGGSGANVLTF
V gene: TRBV7-9; D gene: NA; CDR3 length: 15; J gene: TRBJ2-5; clone size: many; CDR3 DNA: TGTGCCAGCAGCTTAAATACATGGATCCAAGAGACCCAGTACTTC; CDR3 protein: CASSLNTWIQETQYF
V gene: TRBV2; D gene: NA; CDR3 length: 16; J gene: TRBJ1-5; clone size: NA; CDR3 DNA: TGTGCCAGCAGTGAAGTCGGAACGGGACATCAACGGTCCCAGCATTTT; CDR3 protein: CASSEVGTGHQRSQHF
V gene: TRBV2; D gene: NA; CDR3 length: 13; J gene: TRBJ1-1; clone size: many; CDR3 DNA: TGTGCCAGCAGTGGAACCGGGGACACTGAAGCTTTCTTT; CDR3 protein: CASSGTGDTEAFF
V gene: TRBV12-3/TRBV12-4; D gene: NA; CDR3 length: 13; J gene: TRBJ1-1; clone size: NA; CDR3 DNA: TGTGCCAGCAGTACAGTGGTGGTGACTGAAGCTTTCTTT; CDR3 protein: CASSTVVVTEAFF
V gene: TRBV10-3; D gene: NA; CDR3 length: 13; J gene: TRBJ1-2; clone size: NA; CDR3 DNA: TGTGCCATCGCGTTTGGAGATAACTATGGCTACACCTTC; CDR3 protein: CAIAFGDNYGYTF
V gene: TRBV9; D gene: NA; CDR3 length: 14; J gene: TRBJ1-6; clone size: once; CDR3 DNA: TGTGCCAGCAGCCCAGGGGCCAAGAATTCACCCCTCCACTTT; CDR3 protein: CASSPGAKNSPLHF
V gene: TRBV6-5; D gene: NA; CDR3 length: 15; J gene: TRBJ1-5; clone size: few; CDR3 DNA: TGTGCCAGCAGGAGACAGACCGCGAGCAATCAGCCCCAGCATTTT; CDR3 protein: CASRRQTASNQPQHF
V gene: TRBV12-3/TRBV12-4; D gene: NA; CDR3 length: 14; J gene: TRBJ1-5; clone size: few; CDR3 DNA: TGTGCCAGCACCCAGAATCATAGCAATCAGCCCCAGCATTTT; CDR3 protein: CASTQNHSNQPQHF
V gene: TRBV24-1; D gene: NA; CDR3 length: 12; J gene: TRBJ1-5; clone size: many; CDR3 DNA: TGTGCCACCAGTCCAGGCAATCAGCCCCAGCATTTT; CDR3 protein: CATSPGNQPQHF
V gene: TRBV29-1; D gene: NA; CDR3 length: 15; J gene: TRBJ1-2; clone size: NA; CDR3 DNA: TGCAGCGTTGATGCCTTGGGACGGGCGGCCTATGGCTACACCTTC; CDR3 protein: CSVDALGRAAYGYTF
V gene: TRBV4-3; D gene: NA; CDR3 length: 15; J gene: TRBJ1-1; clone size: NA; CDR3 DNA: TGCGCCAGCAGCCAGCGTACTCCCGCCAACACTGAAGCTTTCTTT; CDR3 protein: CASSQRTPANTEAFF
V gene: TRBV7-8; D gene: NA; CDR3 length: 16; J gene: TRBJ1-4; clone size: few; CDR3 DNA: TGTGCCAGCAGCTTGAGGTCATCGGATTATAATGAAAAACTGTTTTTT; CDR3 protein: CASSLRSSDYNEKLFF
V gene: TRBV24-1; D gene: TRBD1; CDR3 length: 16; J gene: TRBJ1-2; clone size: many; CDR3 DNA: TGTGCCACCAGTGACCGAAGGACAGGGAGGGGTGGTGGCTACACCTTC; CDR3 protein: CATSDRRTGRGGGYTF
V gene: TRBV5-5; D gene: NA; CDR3 length: 14; J gene: TRBJ1-1; clone size: NA; CDR3 DNA: TGTGCCAGCAGCTTCGACACGGTGAACACTGAAGCTTTCTTT; CDR3 protein: CASSFDTVNTEAFF
V gene: TRBV12-3/TRBV12-4; D gene: NA; CDR3 length: 18; J gene: TRBJ1-1; clone size: few; CDR3 DNA: TGTGCCAGCACTTTAGAAGCCAGCTTGACCGCGGCGGACACTGAAGCTTTCTTT; CDR3 protein: CASTLEASLTAADTEAFF
V gene: TRBV4-2; D gene: TRBD2; CDR3 length: 13; J gene: TRBJ2-5; clone size: many; CDR3 DNA: TGTGCCAGCAGCCAGGGACTAGCGGAGACCCAGTACTTC; CDR3 protein: CASSQGLAETQYF
V gene: TRBV4-1; D gene: TRBD1; CDR3 length: 15; J gene: TRBJ1-1; clone size: once; CDR3 DNA: TGTGCCAGCAGCAAGCGGGGACAGGGGTGGGCTGAAGCTTTCTTT; CDR3 protein: CASSKRGQGWAEAFF
V gene: TRBV10-2; D gene: NA; CDR3 length: 15; J gene: TRBJ1-6; clone size: NA; CDR3 DNA: TGCGCCAGCAACCCCCTACAGGGACGGAATTCACCCCTCCACTTT; CDR3 protein: CASNPLQGRNSPLHF